Given below is one T cell receptor (beta chain) in context. The length of the CDR3 is 13 residues. The sample is drawn from a study of blood T cell repertoires in COVID-19. Turning to the study itself: Samples came from the United States, Italy and Spain, spanning acute and convalescent COVID-19.

Clones were sequenced by immunoSEQ multiplex PCR, and TCRdb holds only the in-frame ones, with some missing. The table includes approximately 250,000 clones, approximately 90% detected once. The rearrangement uses TRBV7-5 and TRBJ1-4. TRBV7-5 is a pseudogene. Sequencing used peripheral blood. The sequence was obtained from a man between 18 and 35 years old with active or convalescent COVID-19. This chain's CDR3 is CVRSLRLREKLFF. The CDR3 region has the DNA TGTGTCAGAAGCTTACGATTGAGGGAAAAACTGTTTTTT.